A single sample is the source of the 18 T cell receptor beta chains below, sequenced in a study of T cells in Graves' hyperthyroidism and ophthalmopathy. Amplification of TCR beta CDR3 regions used RNA as the template. A first-round RT-PCR of the TCR CDR3 used the HTBI primer set. TCRdb reprocessed the multiplex PCR reads via MiXCR and lists one record per CDR3 protein. This sample yields roughly 570,000 distinct CDR3 sequences, of which about half are seen a single time; approximately 7.5% belongs to the top ten. Specimen: peripheral blood or thyroid tissue (not recorded which). The receptors originated from a young woman with Graves' hyperthyroidism.

CDR3 in amino acids: CASSVGLVEYTEAFF. The CDR3, as DNA: TGTGCCAGCAGCGTAGGGCTGGTGGAGTACACTGAAGCTTTCTTT. This rearrangement joins TRBV9 to TRBJ1-1; D is uncertain. This CDR3 is 15 amino acids long. The germline V gene encodes CDR1 SGDLS and CDR2 YYNGEE. V lost 0 bases, J lost 3 bases, and 12 bases lay in between.

The chain is built from TRBV20-1 and TRBJ1-4; possible D gene TRBD1, 5 bases. The CDR3 is 15 residues long. Per the germline V gene, CDR1 is DFQATT and CDR2 is SNEGSKA (reference sequence). Between the trimmed V and J ends, which lost 5 bases and 8 bases, there was a span of 21 bases. The CDR3 loop is CSALMNRYWDEKLFF. CDR3 DNA: TGCAGTGCTCTGATGAACAGGTATTGGGACGAAAAACTGTTTTTT.

This clonotype was detected many times. The genes are TRBV20-1 and TRBJ1-1; 8 bases map to TRBD1. This CDR3 comprises 13 residues. Trimming took 6 bases from V and 5 from J; bases not matched to a gene: 8. The germline V gene has CDR1 DFQATT and CDR2 SNEGSKA (reference sequence). CDR3 region: CSAGPDRVTEAFF. For the CDR3, the DNA is TGCAGTGCCGGGCCGGACAGGGTGACTGAAGCTTTCTTT.

The chain joins TRBV29-1 to TRBJ2-7, with a weak D call TRBD2 (5 bases). Trimming cost V 6 bases and J 4 bases, with 13 bases left between them. Germline V CDR1 and CDR2: SQVTM, ANQGSEA. CDR3 length equals 12 residues. CDR3 region: CSVSVGAYEQYF. Here the CDR3 DNA reads TGCAGCGTATCAGTGGGAGCATACGAGCAGTACTTC.

Points on this clonotype: A much larger clone lies a single base off, so this may be a read error. The rearrangement uses TRBV7-2 and TRBJ2-1; D not resolved. The V end was cut by 1 base, the J end by 8 bases, with 3 bases between. Germline V CDR1 and CDR2: SGHTA, FQGNSA. The CDR3 is made up of 11 amino acids. This chain's CDR3 is CASSLVDEQFF. The CDR3 bases are TGTGCCAGCAGCTTAGTCGATGAGCAGTTCTTC.

The V gene is TRBV10-3, the J gene TRBJ1-1; D gene ambiguous. V was clipped by 7 bases and J by 1 base, with 10 bases between them. The CDR3 loop spans 13 amino acids. Germline CDR1 and CDR2: ENHRY and SYGVKD. CDR3 amino acids: CAITDSGNTEAFF. CDR3 DNA sequence: TGTGCCATCACCGATAGCGGGAACACTGAAGCTTTCTTT.

The chain is built from TRBV9 and TRBJ2-3; 10 positions match TRBD2. The CDR3 length is 14 residues. Germline V gives CDR1 SGDLS, CDR2 YYNGEE. The V gene end was trimmed by 2 bases and the J gene end by 6 bases; junction bases not matched to a gene: 3. As DNA, the CDR3 is TGTGCCAGCAGCGTGAGCGGGAGGGCCGATACGCAGTATTTT. Residues: CASSVSGRADTQYF.

This clonotype was counted between two and nine times. The rearrangement links TRBV29-1 to TRBJ1-2; D call uncertain. The V end lost 3 bases, the J end lost 5 bases, and 13 bases lay between the germline ends. The CDR3 extends over 13 amino acids. Germline V CDR1 and CDR2: SQVTM, ANQGSEA. This CDR3 reads CSVEGGSGYGYTF. As DNA, the CDR3 is TGCAGCGTTGAGGGCGGGTCGGGGTATGGCTACACCTTC.

The chain links TRBV7-2 to TRBJ2-7, with TRBD2 as a possible D gene (5 bases). CDR3 length: 14 amino acids. V lost 3 bases to trimming and J lost 5 bases, with 14 bases between them. Germline lookup yields CDR1 SGHTA and CDR2 FQGNSA. DNA of the CDR3: TGTGCCAGCAGCTTCCCGGGGAGTCTTAACGAGCAGTACTTC. The encoded protein is CASSFPGSLNEQYF.

The chain carries TRBV18 and TRBJ1-1; unclear D gene. The germline CDR1 and CDR2 sequences are KGHSH and LQKENI. Trimming shortened V by 3 bases and J by 8 bases, and 19 bases separated the two germline ends. The CDR3 contains 15 residues. The chain's CDR3 is CASSPVGEGRSEAFF. CDR3 in DNA: TGTGCCAGCTCACCCGTGGGCGAGGGTCGGTCAGAAGCTTTCTTT.

Regarding this clonotype: Germline is not matched at one junction end, which may reflect a read error. V and J are TRBV7-9 and TRBJ2-7, with 9 nucleotides matching TRBD2. Germline V gives CDR1 SEHNR, CDR2 FQNEAQ (reference sequence). CDR3 size: 14 residues. In DNA, the CDR3 is TGTGCCAACAGCCCCCTAGCGGGGTCCAACGAGCAGTACTTC. Translation gives CANSPLAGSNEQYF.

This clonotype was counted ten times or more. The chain uses TRBV5-4 and TRBJ1-1; D is uncertain. Germline loops: CDR1 SGHNT, CDR2 YYREEE (reference sequence). V was trimmed by 4 bases and J by 4 bases, leaving 14 bases between them. This CDR3 contains 14 residues. The CDR3, as DNA: TGTGCCAGCAGCCGCGACACCTTGGCCACTGAAGCTTTCTTT. Protein product: CASSRDTLATEAFF.

The V call is TRBV7-2, the J call TRBJ1-2, with a possible D match to TRBD1 (6 bases). With 9 bases removed from V and 6 bases from J, the gap between germline ends came to 17 bases. The CDR3 is made up of 13 amino acids. Looked up from germline, CDR1 is SGHTA and CDR2 is FQGNSA. The CDR3 DNA follows: TGTGCCAGTGAAGGGGCAGGGGTGGATGGCTACACCTTC. Amino acids: CASEGAGVDGYTF.

J is TRBJ1-6 and V is TRBV7-9; tentative D call: TRBD1 (5 bases). The CDR3 has 18 residues. V was cut by 3 bases and J by 9 bases, with 24 bases left in between. CDR1 is SEHNR and CDR2 is FQNEAQ in the germline V gene (reference sequence). The CDR3 sequence: CASSLVPNEGSWFSPLHF. CDR3 sequence (DNA): TGTGCCAGCAGCTTGGTCCCCAACGAGGGGAGTTGGTTTTCACCCCTCCACTTT.

This clonotype has a count of ten or more. The chain recombines TRBV9 with TRBJ1-5, with 8 positions matching TRBD1. This CDR3 spans 15 amino acids. The germline V gene has CDR1 SGDLS and CDR2 YYNGEE. V was pared by 4 bases and J by 4 bases, with 7 bases of the junction left unmatched. CDR3 coding DNA: TGTGCCAGCAGCCCCGGACAGGGAATAAATCAGCCCCAGCATTTT. Its translation is CASSPGQGINQPQHF.

This clonotype has a count of ten or more. J is TRBJ2-2 and V is TRBV7-8, with 12 bases lining up with TRBD1. The V gene's germline CDR1 is SGHVS and CDR2 FQNEAQ. This CDR3 has 16 residues. The V and J ends lost 3 bases and 7 bases, in that order; junction bases with no gene match: 6. The CDR3 spells CASSFRGQGAVGELFF. The CDR3 nucleotides read TGTGCCAGCAGCTTTCGGGGACAGGGGGCGGTCGGGGAGCTGTTTTTT.

This clonotype was recorded at least ten times. The chain has TRBV19 and TRBJ2-2, with 10 bases matching TRBD2. Germline trimming cut 5 bases from V and 6 bases from J; bases unmatched to any gene: 6. The CDR3 spans 15 residues. Germline V gives CDR1 LNHDA, CDR2 SQIVND (reference sequence). As DNA, the CDR3 is TGTGCCAGTAGTTCTAGCGGGAGCTGGGCCGGGGAGCTGTTTTTT. This translates into CASSSSGSWAGELFF.

The chain couples TRBV6-1 to TRBJ1-5; tentatively, D is TRBD1 (6 bases). The CDR3 is 13 residues long. Germline CDR1 reads MNHNS; CDR2 reads SASEGT. This CDR3 reads CVTRGARNQPQHF. The CDR3 DNA is TGTGTCACCCGGGGGGCGCGCAATCAGCCCCAGCATTTT.